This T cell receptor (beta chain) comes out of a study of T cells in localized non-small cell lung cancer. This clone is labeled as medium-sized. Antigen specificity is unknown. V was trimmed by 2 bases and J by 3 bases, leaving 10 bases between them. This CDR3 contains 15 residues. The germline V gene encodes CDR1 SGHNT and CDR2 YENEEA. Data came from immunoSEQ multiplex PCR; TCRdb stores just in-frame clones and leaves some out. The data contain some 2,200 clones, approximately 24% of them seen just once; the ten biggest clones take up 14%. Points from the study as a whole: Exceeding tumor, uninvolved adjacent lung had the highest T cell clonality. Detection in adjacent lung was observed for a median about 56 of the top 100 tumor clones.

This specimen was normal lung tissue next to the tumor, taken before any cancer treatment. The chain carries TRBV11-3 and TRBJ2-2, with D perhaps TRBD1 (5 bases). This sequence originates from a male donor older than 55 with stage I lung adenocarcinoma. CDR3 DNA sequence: TGTGCCAGCAGCTTATGGCAGGGCGACACCGGGGAGCTGTTTTTT. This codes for CASSLWQGDTGELFF.